The rows below give T cell receptor beta chains drawn from one sample of a study of T cell responses to AZD1222 COVID-19 vaccine. Generated by immunoSEQ multiplex PCR, the TCRdb table keeps only in-frame clones and is missing some. This sample has 90,000 to 120,000 clones, with 70% to 90% found just once. Sequenced here: peripheral blood, sampled 28 days after the second AZD1222 dose. Receptors originate from an adult who received the AZD1222 COVID-19 vaccine. Each CDR3 is given with its conserved first and last residue. A D gene is named only where the DNA matches it firmly.

TRBD2,TRBV2,TRBJ2-7,CASSERVSGVYEQYF
NA,TRBV5-1,TRBJ2-7,CASRPSGTPKHEQYF
NA,TRBV5-5,TRBJ1-1,CASSLDRLNTEAFF
NA,TRBV6-5,TRBJ1-1,CASSYSKNTEAFF
NA,TRBV4-1,TRBJ2-7,CASSQDQGRNYEQYF
TRBD1,TRBV5-1,TRBJ2-7,CASGPTGTYEQYF
NA,TRBV6-1,TRBJ1-1,CASSELQGSTEAFF
TRBD1,TRBV5-1,TRBJ1-2,CASSLVGQGDGYTF
TRBD1,TRBV6-5,TRBJ2-7,CASRPGQGEFYEQYF
NA,TRBV9,TRBJ2-3,CASSVVGTDTQYF
NA,TRBV9,TRBJ1-5,CASSDQGGGQPQHF
TRBD1,TRBV19,TRBJ2-7,CASSTRDRAYEQYF
NA,TRBV30,TRBJ1-1,CAWSHQHLGAPNFF
NA,TRBV28,TRBJ1-5,CASSLIGGLGQPQHF
NA,TRBV6-5,TRBJ2-2,CASSSQGTGELFF
NA,TRBV7-8,TRBJ2-2,CASSPRIGVGELFF